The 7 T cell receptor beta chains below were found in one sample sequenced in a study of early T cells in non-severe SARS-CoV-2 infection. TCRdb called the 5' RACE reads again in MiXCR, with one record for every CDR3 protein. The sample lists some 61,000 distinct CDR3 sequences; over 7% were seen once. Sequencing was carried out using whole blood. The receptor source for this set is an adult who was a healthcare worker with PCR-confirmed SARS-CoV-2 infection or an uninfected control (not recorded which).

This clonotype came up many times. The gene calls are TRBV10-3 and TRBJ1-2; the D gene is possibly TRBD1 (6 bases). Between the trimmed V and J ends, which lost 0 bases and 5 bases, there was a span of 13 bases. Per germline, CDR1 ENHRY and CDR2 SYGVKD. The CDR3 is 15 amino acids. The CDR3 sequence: CAISESEQGIYGYTF. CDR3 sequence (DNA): TGTGCCATCAGTGAGTCGGAGCAGGGGATATATGGCTACACCTTC.

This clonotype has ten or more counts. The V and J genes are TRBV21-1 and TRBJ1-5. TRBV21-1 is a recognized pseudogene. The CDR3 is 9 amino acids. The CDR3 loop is CASGGGVHF. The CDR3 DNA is TGTGCCAGCGGTGGTGGGGTGCATTTT.

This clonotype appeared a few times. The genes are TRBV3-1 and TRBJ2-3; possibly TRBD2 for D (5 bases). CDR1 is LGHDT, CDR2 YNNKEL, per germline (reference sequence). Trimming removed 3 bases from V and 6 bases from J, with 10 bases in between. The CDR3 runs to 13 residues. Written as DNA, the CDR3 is TGTGCCAGCAGCCAGCTTCGGAGGGATACGCAGTATTTT. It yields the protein CASSQLRRDTQYF.

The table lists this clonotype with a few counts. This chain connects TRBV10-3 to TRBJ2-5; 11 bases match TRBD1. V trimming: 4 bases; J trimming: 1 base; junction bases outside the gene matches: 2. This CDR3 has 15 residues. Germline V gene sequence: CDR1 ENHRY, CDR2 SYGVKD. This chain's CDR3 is CAISGTGGSQETQYF. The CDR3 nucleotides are TGTGCCATCAGTGGGACAGGGGGCTCCCAAGAGACCCAGTACTTC.

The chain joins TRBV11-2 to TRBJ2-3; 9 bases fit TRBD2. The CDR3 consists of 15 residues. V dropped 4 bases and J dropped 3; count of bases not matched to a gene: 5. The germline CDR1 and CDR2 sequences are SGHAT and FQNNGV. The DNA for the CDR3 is TGTGCCAGCAGCTCTGGACTAGCGAGTACAGATACGCAGTATTTT. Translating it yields CASSSGLASTDTQYF.

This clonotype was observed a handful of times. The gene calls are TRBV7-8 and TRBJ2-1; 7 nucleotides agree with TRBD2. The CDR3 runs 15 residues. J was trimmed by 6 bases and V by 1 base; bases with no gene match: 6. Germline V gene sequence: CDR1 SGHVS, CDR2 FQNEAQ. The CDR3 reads CASSLVGGNGNEQFF. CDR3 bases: TGTGCCAGCAGCTTAGTGGGGGGGAACGGCAATGAGCAGTTCTTC.

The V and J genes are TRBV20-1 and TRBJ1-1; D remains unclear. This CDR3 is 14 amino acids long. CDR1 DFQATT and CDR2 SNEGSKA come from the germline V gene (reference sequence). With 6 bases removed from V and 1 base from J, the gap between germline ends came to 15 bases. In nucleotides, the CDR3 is TGCAGTGCCAGAAGTCCCGGAAAGAACACTGAAGCTTTCTTT. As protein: CSARSPGKNTEAFF.